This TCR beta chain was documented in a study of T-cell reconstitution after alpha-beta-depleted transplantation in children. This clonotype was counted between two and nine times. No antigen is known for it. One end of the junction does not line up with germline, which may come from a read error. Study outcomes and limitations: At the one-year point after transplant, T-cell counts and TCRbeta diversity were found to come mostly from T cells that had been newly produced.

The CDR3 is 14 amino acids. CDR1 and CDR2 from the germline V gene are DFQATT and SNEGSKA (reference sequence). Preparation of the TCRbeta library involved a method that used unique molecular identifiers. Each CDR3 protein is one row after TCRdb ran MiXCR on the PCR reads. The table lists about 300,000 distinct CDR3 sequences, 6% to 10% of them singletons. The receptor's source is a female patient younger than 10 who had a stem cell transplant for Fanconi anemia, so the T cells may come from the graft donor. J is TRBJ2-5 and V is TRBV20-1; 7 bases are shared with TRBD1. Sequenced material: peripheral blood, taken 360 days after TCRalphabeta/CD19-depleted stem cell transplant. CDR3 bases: TGCAGTGCTGGAGATCCGGGGACAGCAGAGACCCAGTACTTC. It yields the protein CSAGDPGTAETQYF.